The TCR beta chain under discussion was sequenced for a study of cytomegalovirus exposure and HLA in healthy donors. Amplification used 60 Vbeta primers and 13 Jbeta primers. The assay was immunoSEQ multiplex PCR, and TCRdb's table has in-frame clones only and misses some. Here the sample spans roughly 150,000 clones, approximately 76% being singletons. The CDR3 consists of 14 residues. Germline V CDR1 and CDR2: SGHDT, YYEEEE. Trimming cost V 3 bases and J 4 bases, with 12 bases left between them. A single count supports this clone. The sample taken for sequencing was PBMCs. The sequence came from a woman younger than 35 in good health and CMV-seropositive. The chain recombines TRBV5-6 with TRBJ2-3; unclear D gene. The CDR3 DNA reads TGTGCCAGCAGCTCGGCTCCACGGGCAGATACGCAGTATTTT. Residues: CASSSAPRADTQYF.